A single sample gave rise to the 28 T cell receptor beta chains below, sequenced in a study of cytomegalovirus exposure and HLA in healthy donors. The protocol was immunoSEQ multiplex PCR, while the TCRdb copy is restricted to in-frame clones and leaves out a portion. Of about 260,000 clones detected, around 90% appear once; the ten largest clones hold approximately 3.1%. The specimen sequenced was PBMCs. The receptor set was obtained from a woman younger than 45 in good health and CMV-seronegative.

This rearrangement joins TRBV29-1 to TRBJ2-4, with 8 bases that match TRBD1. V trimming: 7 bases; J trimming: 8 bases; junction bases outside the gene matches: 4. The length of the CDR3 is 11 residues. CDR1 and CDR2 from the germline V gene are SQVTM and ANQGSEA. DNA for the CDR3: TGCAGCGGCGGACAGGGCCACATTCAGTACTTC. Encoded protein: CSGGQGHIQYF.

On this clone: The junction departs from the called germline gene at one end, perhaps through a read error. Other DNA sequences in this specimen translate into the identical CDR3. The genes are TRBV13 and TRBJ2-7; the D gene is possibly TRBD1 (7 bases). The CDR3 has 15 amino acids. Per the germline V gene, CDR1 is PRHDT and CDR2 is FYEKMQ (reference sequence). The CDR3: CASSPGLQGTYEQYF. CDR3 bases: TGTGCCAGCAGCCCCGGACTACAGGGGACCTACGAGCAGTATTTC. Filled out from reference TRBV13 and TRBJ2-7, the complete variable domain reads AAGVIQSPRHLIKEKRETATLKCYPIPRHDTVYWYQQGPGQDPQFLISFYEKMQSDKGSIPDRFSAQQFSDYHSELNMSSLELGDSALYFCASSPGLQGTYEQYFGPGTRLTVT.

This chain links TRBV30 with TRBJ2-7, with TRBD1 identical over 10 bases. With V trimmed by 4 bases and J by 6 bases, 6 bases remained unmatched. Germline V gene lookup returns CDR1 GTSNPN and CDR2 SVGIG (reference sequence). CDR3 length: 13 amino acids. CDR3 nucleotide sequence: TGTGCCTGGACCGACAGGGGGCTGGTCGAGCAGTACTTC. Translated: CAWTDRGLVEQYF.

This clone was seen a few times. The rearrangement joins TRBV11-1 to TRBJ2-6; 9 bases align to TRBD1. This CDR3 spans 18 amino acids. Trimming took 4 bases from V and 4 from J; bases not matched to a gene: 11. Per the germline V gene, CDR1 is SGHAT and CDR2 is FQDESV (reference sequence). Here the CDR3 reads CASSSSRTGARGANVLTF. The CDR3 nucleotides read TGTGCCAGCAGCTCATCGAGGACAGGGGCAAGGGGGGCCAACGTCCTGACTTTC.

This clone has at least ten counts. The chain links TRBV6-4 to TRBJ2-7; 7 bases are a match to TRBD2. From germline, CDR1 is MRHNA and CDR2 SNTAGT. Unmatched junction bases numbered 9, after V lost 4 bases and J lost 6 bases. This CDR3 comprises 14 residues. The CDR3 nucleotides are TGTGCCAGCAGTGTCCCTGCCGGGGGGATCGAGCAGTACTTC. It translates to CASSVPAGGIEQYF.

This chain links TRBV9 with TRBJ1-4; the D is unclear. The germline CDR1 and CDR2 sequences are SGDLS and YYNGEE. V lost 3 bases, J lost 3 bases, and 9 bases lay in between. The CDR3 spans 14 residues. For the CDR3, the DNA is TGTGCCAGCAGCGCGCGAGTGTCTAATGAAAAACTGTTTTTT. It translates to CASSARVSNEKLFF. The full variable domain, completed using reference TRBV9 and TRBJ1-4, is DSGVTQTPKHLITATGQRVTLRCSPRSGDLSVYWYQQSLDQGLQFLIQYYNGEERAKGNILERFSAQQFPDLHSELNLSSLELGDSALYFCASSARVSNEKLFFGSGTQLSVL.

The CDR3 region is CASSLGLAGVGREQFF. The CDR3 DNA follows: TGTGCCAGCAGCCTCGGACTAGCGGGAGTGGGGCGTGAGCAGTTCTTC. This chain links TRBV5-4 with TRBJ2-1, with 13 bases identical to TRBD2. CDR1 SGHNT and CDR2 YYREEE come from the germline V gene (reference sequence). Trimming cost V 4 bases and J 9 bases; bases outside gene matches: 10. CDR3 length: 16 residues.

V gene TRBV15 combines with J gene TRBJ1-5; 7 positions match TRBD1. CDR3 length equals 13 residues. Unmatched junction bases numbered 3, after V lost 3 bases and J lost 7 bases. CDR1 is LNHNV, CDR2 YYDKDF, per germline (reference sequence). The CDR3 is CATSSEGGQPQHF. The CDR3, as DNA: TGTGCCACCAGCAGTGAAGGGGGCCAGCCCCAGCATTTT.

This clone has a single count. This chain connects TRBV4-3 to TRBJ1-1; 10 bases map to TRBD1. The trim removed 4 bases at V and 4 bases at J, leaving 6 bases unmatched. The CDR3 sequence is 15 residues long. Germline V CDR1 and CDR2: LGHNA, YSLEER. CDR3 DNA: TGCGCCAGCAGCCCTGGGACAGGGGTGGGCACTGAAGCTTTCTTT. Residues: CASSPGTGVGTEAFF.

The gene calls are TRBV28 and TRBJ2-7; a weak D match, TRBD2 (6 bases). This CDR3 spans 15 amino acids. Trimming pared 6 bases from V and 7 bases from J, leaving 22 bases between. Germline V gene sequence: CDR1 MDHEN, CDR2 SYDVKM. The CDR3 region has the DNA TGTGCCAGCAGCCATGCAGGAGGGGTTTTGTATGAGCAGTACTTC. Its translation is CASSHAGGVLYEQYF.

Regarding this clone: The same CDR3 arises from other DNA sequences in this sample as well. The chain employs TRBV29-1 and TRBJ1-2; tentatively, D is TRBD1 (6 bases). The CDR3 contains 13 residues. The V and J ends lost 4 bases and 8 bases respectively, with 17 bases between them. Germline loops: CDR1 SQVTM, CDR2 ANQGSEA. The CDR3 DNA sequence: TGCAGCGTTGGCGGGGGGCAGGGTGGCGGCTACACCTTC. Translating gives CSVGGGQGGGYTF. The full variable domain, its missing parts supplied by reference TRBV29-1 and TRBJ1-2, is SAVISQKPSRDICQRGTSLTIQCQVDSQVTMMFWYRQQPGQSLTLIATANQGSEATYESGFVIDKFPISRPNLTFSTLTVSNMSPEDSSIYLCSVGGGQGGGYTFGSGTRLTVV.

The chain is built from TRBV6-5 and TRBJ1-4; TRBD1 matches 7 bases. Losses at the gene ends were 4 bases for V and 8 bases for J; bases not matched to a gene: 7. Germline loops: CDR1 MNHEY, CDR2 SVGAGI. CDR3 length: 14 residues. The CDR3 is CASSSDRAGEKLFF. The CDR3 DNA reads TGTGCCAGCAGTTCCGACAGGGCGGGGGAAAAACTGTTTTTT.

The V call is TRBV27, the J call TRBJ2-2, with 14 bases aligning to TRBD2. Per the germline V gene, CDR1 is MNHEY and CDR2 is SMNVEV (reference sequence). V was clipped by 4 bases and J by 1 base; unmatched bases: 2. This CDR3 is 17 amino acids long. CDR3: CASSWGLAGENTGELFF. CDR3 sequence (DNA): TGTGCCAGCAGTTGGGGACTAGCGGGAGAGAACACCGGGGAGCTGTTTTTT.

The chain couples TRBV29-1 to TRBJ1-1, with TRBD1 as a possible D gene (5 bases). Looked up from germline, CDR1 is SQVTM and CDR2 is ANQGSEA. The V and J ends lost 3 bases and 3 bases respectively, with 8 bases between them. CDR3 length equals 12 residues. CDR3 nucleotides: TGCAGCGTTGAGGGGGTCGACACTGAAGCTTTCTTT. Amino acids: CSVEGVDTEAFF.

This chain uses TRBV5-6 with TRBJ1-5; D not certain. The germline gives CDR1 SGHDT, CDR2 YYEEEE. Trimming left V 1 base short and J 3 bases short, with 8 bases between. The CDR3 contains 14 residues. The DNA of the CDR3 is TGTGCCAGCAGCTTGAACGGTCCCAATCAGCCCCAGCATTTT. As protein: CASSLNGPNQPQHF. Variable domain in full (rest from reference TRBV5-6 and TRBJ1-5): DAGVTQSPTHLIKTRGQQVTLRCSPKSGHDTVSWYQQALGQGPQFIFQYYEEEERQRGNFPDRFSGHQFPNYSSELNVNALLLGDSALYLCASSLNGPNQPQHFGDGTRLSIL.

The V gene is TRBV13, the J gene TRBJ2-3, with TRBD1 as a possible D gene (5 bases). Trimming took off 3 bases at V and 3 bases at J, with 13 bases between the two ends. The CDR3 totals 15 residues. In germline, CDR1 is PRHDT, CDR2 FYEKMQ (reference sequence). The chain's CDR3 is CASSLAGKGTDTQYF. DNA of the CDR3: TGTGCCAGCAGCTTGGCAGGGAAGGGTACAGATACGCAGTATTTT. Looking up the rest from reference TRBV13 and TRBJ2-3 gives the full variable domain: AAGVIQSPRHLIKEKRETATLKCYPIPRHDTVYWYQQGPGQDPQFLISFYEKMQSDKGSIPDRFSAQQFSDYHSELNMSSLELGDSALYFCASSLAGKGTDTQYFGPGTRLTVL.

The chain links TRBV27 to TRBJ2-1; 9 bases agree with TRBD2. The CDR3 loop spans 16 amino acids. Germline V gene sequence: CDR1 MNHEY, CDR2 SMNVEV (reference sequence). V lost 2 bases to trimming and J lost 8 bases; unmatched junction nucleotides: 10. The chain's CDR3 is CASSLRGSGSFDEQFF. The CDR3 DNA follows: TGTGCCAGCAGTTTAAGGGGTAGCGGGAGTTTCGATGAGCAGTTCTTC.

The chain links TRBV28 to TRBJ1-5; D may be TRBD1 (6 bases). CDR3 size: 15 residues. V was cut by 7 bases and J by 2 bases, with 15 bases left in between. The germline V gene has CDR1 MDHEN and CDR2 SYDVKM. CDR3 in DNA: TGTGCCAGCACAAAGGCCAAGGGGGGCAATCAGCCCCAGCATTTT. It yields the protein CASTKAKGGNQPQHF.

Concerning this clone itself: One end of the junction does not line up with germline, which may come from a read error. V is TRBV5-3 and J is TRBJ1-4; D not certain. TRBV5-3 is reported as an ORF; its role is uncertain. There are 11 residues in the CDR3. CDR3 sequence reads: CAEQRNEKLFF. The CDR3 DNA reads as TGCGCGGAACAGAGAAATGAAAAACTGTTTTTT.

J is TRBJ1-1 and V is TRBV18, with TRBD1 matching over 7 bases. Germline trimming cut 4 bases from V and 1 base from J; bases unmatched to any gene: 12. The length of the CDR3 is 17 residues. The V gene's germline CDR1 is KGHSH and CDR2 LQKENI. The CDR3 here is CASSLTGQRRENTEAFF. Written as DNA, the CDR3 is TGTGCCAGCTCACTAACGGGACAGCGGAGGGAGAACACTGAAGCTTTCTTT. The full variable domain, rest sourced from reference TRBV18 and TRBJ1-1, is NAGVMQNPRHLVRRRGQEARLRCSPMKGHSHVYWYRQLPEEGLKFMVYLQKENIIDESGMPKERFSAEFPKEGPSILRIQQVVRGDSAAYFCASSLTGQRRENTEAFFGQGTRLTVV.

This chain uses TRBV4-1 with TRBJ2-2, with unresolved D. The CDR3 sequence is 13 residues long. Per the germline V gene, CDR1 is MGHRA and CDR2 is YSYEKL. Trimming took 1 base from V and 7 from J, leaving 7 bases between them. The CDR3 reads CASSQVGDGELFF. CDR3 DNA sequence: TGCGCCAGCAGCCAAGTGGGCGACGGGGAGCTGTTTTTT.

About this clone: This same CDR3 is encoded by further DNA sequences in the sample. The V call is TRBV29-1, the J call TRBJ2-3; 14 nucleotides match TRBD2. CDR3 length equals 15 residues. Losses at the gene ends were 4 bases for V and 5 bases for J; bases not matched to a gene: 5. CDR1 SQVTM and CDR2 ANQGSEA come from the germline V gene. CDR3 nucleotides: TGCAGCGTTGCTGGGACTAGCGGGAGAGGAGATACGCAGTATTTT. Protein: CSVAGTSGRGDTQYF.

This clone was recorded once. V usage is TRBV20-1 and J usage is TRBJ2-7; D not resolved. Trimming took 3 bases from V and 6 from J, leaving 6 bases between them. This CDR3 is 10 amino acids long. Germline CDR1 reads DFQATT; CDR2 reads SNEGSKA (reference sequence). The CDR3 sequence: CSASGSEQYF. DNA for the CDR3: TGCAGTGCTAGCGGGTCCGAGCAGTACTTC.

This clone showed up just once. The chain combines TRBV19 with TRBJ1-1, with 9 bases that match TRBD1. The CDR3 loop spans 11 amino acids. V was clipped by 7 bases and J by 8 bases; unmatched bases: 2. Looked up from germline, CDR1 is LNHDA and CDR2 is SQIVND (reference sequence). CDR3 residues: CASTTGGEAFF. CDR3 DNA: TGTGCCAGTACGACAGGGGGAGAAGCTTTCTTT.

This clone was recorded once. The chain combines TRBV4-2 with TRBJ2-2; D is possibly TRBD1 (5 bases). Trimming left V 1 base short and J 5 bases short, with 14 bases between. The CDR3 covers 16 residues. Germline V gene lookup returns CDR1 LGHNA and CDR2 YNFKEQ. As DNA, the CDR3 is TGTGCCAGCAGCCAAGTCTGGCCGGACATTACCGGGGAGCTGTTTTTT. Protein sequence: CASSQVWPDITGELFF.

This clone showed up just once. J is TRBJ2-7 and V is TRBV5-4; D might be TRBD2 (6 bases). V was clipped by 2 bases and J by 4 bases, with 13 bases between them. The CDR3 extends over 14 amino acids. The germline gives CDR1 SGHNT, CDR2 YYREEE (reference sequence). The CDR3 sequence is CASSLRDSAYEQYF. The CDR3 DNA is TGTGCCAGCAGCTTACGGGACTCAGCTTACGAGCAGTACTTC.

The chain is built from TRBV2 and TRBJ2-1, with TRBD2 matching over 9 bases. J lost 4 bases, V lost 7 bases, and 14 bases had no gene match. The germline V gene has CDR1 SNHLY and CDR2 FYNNEI. The CDR3 spans 17 residues. The CDR3 here is CASIPMDSGSVYNEQFF. Written as DNA, the CDR3 is TGTGCCAGCATTCCAATGGATAGCGGGAGTGTATACAATGAGCAGTTCTTC.

The chain combines TRBV28 with TRBJ1-5; possible D gene TRBD1, 5 bases. Germline loops: CDR1 MDHEN, CDR2 SYDVKM. CDR3 length equals 14 residues. The V end lost 8 bases, the J end lost 0 bases, and 11 bases lay between the germline ends. CDR3 residues: CASQQALSNQPQHF. CDR3 nucleotide sequence: TGTGCCAGCCAACAGGCTCTTAGCAATCAGCCCCAGCATTTT. Looking up the rest from reference TRBV28 and TRBJ1-5 gives the full variable domain: DVKVTQSSRYLVKRTGEKVFLECVQDMDHENMFWYRQDPGLGLRLIYFSYDVKMKEKGDIPEGYSVSREKKERFSLILESASTNQTSMYLCASQQALSNQPQHFGDGTRLSIL.